This T cell receptor beta chain derives from a study of blood T cell repertoires in COVID-19. Data came from immunoSEQ multiplex PCR; TCRdb stores just in-frame clones and leaves some out. Of 60,000 to 85,000 clones in the sample, 84% are singletons; the top ten hold 36%. Germline V CDR1 and CDR2: KGHDR, SFDVKD. The CDR3 spans 14 residues. Deletions cut 2 bases from V and 0 bases from J, with 6 bases between. The sample was peripheral blood. This receptor was taken from a man aged 65 to 79 with acute or convalescent COVID-19. V gene TRBV24-1 combines with J gene TRBJ1-2; tentative D call: TRBD1 (5 bases). The CDR3 DNA is TGTGCCACCAGTGATTCAGGGTCTAACTATGGCTACACCTTC. Translation: CATSDSGSNYGYTF.